The source of this TCR beta chain is a study of Graves' ophthalmopathy and Graves' hyperthyroidism. RNA transcripts were the source from which TCR beta CDR3 regions were amplified. First-round RT-PCR used HTBI primers; second-round multiplex PCR followed. MiXCR, applied by TCRdb to the multiplex PCR reads, yields one record per CDR3 protein. Found here are 300,000 to 400,000 distinct CDR3 sequences, about 17% of them singletons; the top ten hold 2% to 2.5%. The length of the CDR3 is 15 residues. From germline, CDR1 is KGHSH and CDR2 LQKENI. The V end was cut by 1 base, the J end by 2 bases, with 11 bases between. This clonotype was detected ten times or more.

Sequenced input: peripheral blood. The TCR sequence derives from an adult woman with stable Graves' hyperthyroidism. The rearrangement uses TRBV18 and TRBJ2-5; D gene ambiguous. CDR3 nucleotides: TGTGCCAGCTCACCACTAAGGACCGAGCAAGAGACCCAGTACTTC. It is translated as CASSPLRTEQETQYF. The whole variable domain, remainder taken from reference TRBV18 and TRBJ2-5, is NAGVMQNPRHLVRRRGQEARLRCSPMKGHSHVYWYRQLPEEGLKFMVYLQKENIIDESGMPKERFSAEFPKEGPSILRIQQVVRGDSAAYFCASSPLRTEQETQYFGPGTRLLVL.